This is a list of T cell receptor beta chains from one sample in a study of control samples from healthy donors and cancer patients. Sequenced by immunoSEQ multiplex PCR; TCRdb stores in-frame clones only, minus some. Here the sample spans 150,000 or so clones, roughly 94% being singletons. Sequenced sample: PBMCs. The receptors come from a man aged 55 to 70 with colorectal cancer. The CDR3 runs from the conserved cysteine through the conserved F or W. Each record gives: D gene, V gene, J gene, clone size, CDR3 length, CDR3 protein, CDR3 DNA. D genes are given only for firm matches. Size is stated for part of the rows, as once, few or many counts, or as a class when the clone is expanded.

TRBD1	TRBV6-2/TRBV6-3	TRBJ2-5	NA	14	CASSPGTGEETQYF	TGTGCCAGCAGTCCCGGGACAGGGGAAGAGACCCAGTACTTC
NA	TRBV6-6	TRBJ1-1	NA	15	CASSYSWGGNTEAFF	TGTGCCAGCAGTTACTCGTGGGGGGGGAACACTGAAGCTTTCTTT
TRBD2	TRBV6-5	TRBJ2-7	NA	15	CASSAGGGFPYEQYF	TGTGCCAGCAGCGCGGGCGGGGGGTTTCCCTACGAGCAGTACTTC
NA	TRBV19	TRBJ2-7	NA	15	CASSIGRALEDEQYF	TGTGCCAGTAGTATAGGGAGGGCCCTCGAGGACGAGCAGTACTTC
NA	TRBV2	TRBJ2-2	once	13	CASTPGPAGELFF	TGTGCCAGCACCCCGGGGCCGGCCGGGGAGCTGTTTTTT
TRBD1	TRBV7-6	TRBJ1-4	NA	17	CASSPGTAGATNEKLFF	TGTGCCAGCAGCCCCGGGACAGCGGGGGCAACTAATGAAAAACTGTTTTTT
TRBD2	TRBV29-1	TRBJ2-7	NA	12	CSLRTSGNEQYF	TGCAGCCTCCGGACTAGCGGGAACGAGCAGTACTTC
TRBD2	TRBV4-3	TRBJ2-1	NA	16	CASSQEAAGGDNEQFF	TGCGCCAGCAGCCAAGAGGCAGCGGGGGGCGACAATGAGCAGTTCTTC
NA	TRBV19	TRBJ1-1	NA	13	CASSINGVTEAFF	TGTGCCAGTAGTATAAATGGGGTGACTGAAGCTTTCTTT
NA	TRBV7-9	TRBJ2-5	NA	13	CASSSLRGETQYF	TGTGCCAGCAGCTCCCTGAGGGGAGAGACCCAGTACTTC
NA	TRBV9	TRBJ1-1	NA	13	CASSVDENTEAFF	TGTGCCAGCAGCGTCGACGAGAACACTGAAGCTTTCTTT
TRBD2	TRBV6-2/TRBV6-3	TRBJ2-2	NA	16	CASSKRASGGTGELFF	TGTGCCAGCAGCAAACGGGCTAGCGGGGGCACCGGGGAGCTGTTTTTT
NA	TRBV7-2	TRBJ2-5	NA	13	CASSFGRRETQYF	TGTGCCAGCAGCTTTGGCAGACGAGAGACCCAGTACTTC
NA	TRBV9	TRBJ1-5	NA	13	CASSEGGGQPQHF	TGTGCCAGCAGCGAGGGAGGAGGGCAGCCCCAGCATTTT
NA	TRBV11-3	TRBJ2-7	NA	16	CASSLGGGGPSYEQYF	TGTGCCAGCAGCTTAGGAGGCGGGGGCCCTTCCTACGAGCAGTACTTC
NA	TRBV6-6	TRBJ2-7	NA	14	CASSYSGDAYEQYF	TGTGCCAGCAGTTACTCTGGGGACGCCTACGAGCAGTACTTC
NA	TRBV6-5	TRBJ1-3	NA	12	CASRGDGNTIYF	TGTGCCAGCAGGGGGGATGGAAACACCATATATTTT
NA	TRBV5-1	TRBJ2-2	once	13	CASSPSNTGELFF	TGCGCCAGCAGCCCTAGCAACACCGGGGAGCTGTTTTTT
TRBD1	TRBV15	TRBJ1-4	NA	15	CAIGPADRAFEKLFF	TGTGCTATTGGGCCAGCTGACAGGGCCTTTGAAAAACTGTTTTTT
NA	TRBV6-2/TRBV6-3	TRBJ1-1	NA	14	CASSRTLENTEAFF	TGTGCCAGCAGCCGGACCTTAGAGAACACTGAAGCTTTCTTT
NA	TRBV29-1	TRBJ2-1	NA	15	CSVEGEEHTANEQFF	TGCAGCGTTGAAGGTGAGGAACACACGGCCAATGAGCAGTTCTTC
TRBD2	TRBV3-1/TRBV3-2	TRBJ2-3	NA	17	CASSQGLARGSADTQYF	TGTGCCAGCAGCCAAGGCCTAGCGCGGGGGTCCGCAGATACGCAGTATTTT
NA	TRBV18	TRBJ2-5	NA	13	CASSQGIDETQYF	TGTGCCAGCTCTCAGGGAATCGATGAGACCCAGTACTTC
TRBD1	TRBV7-8	TRBJ1-2	NA	15	CASSPSGGRSYGYTF	TGTGCCAGCAGCCCCTCAGGGGGCAGAAGCTATGGCTACACCTTC
TRBD1	TRBV5-6	TRBJ1-2	NA	14	CASSPGQGVYGYTF	TGTGCCAGCAGTCCGGGACAGGGGGTGTATGGCTACACCTTC
NA	TRBV10-3	TRBJ1-1	once	14	CAISEGLGDTEAFF	TGTGCCATCAGTGAAGGGCTGGGCGACACTGAAGCTTTCTTT
NA	TRBV3-1/TRBV3-2	TRBJ2-5	NA	14	CASSQDPALETQYF	TGTGCCAGCAGCCAAGATCCAGCGTTGGAGACCCAGTACTTC
NA	TRBV7-9	TRBJ2-7	NA	14	CASSGDRLSGEQYF	TGTGCCAGCAGCGGAGACAGGCTGAGCGGCGAGCAGTACTTC
TRBD2	TRBV15	TRBJ2-1	NA	17	CATSREETSGPYNEQFF	TGTGCCACCAGCAGAGAAGAAACTAGCGGCCCCTACAATGAGCAGTTCTTC
NA	TRBV27	TRBJ1-2	NA	15	CASSPGDIPWYGYTF	TGTGCCAGCAGCCCCGGGGACATCCCGTGGTATGGCTACACCTTC
TRBD1	TRBV10-3	TRBJ2-5	NA	15	CAISDPGQGIETQYF	TGTGCCATCAGTGATCCGGGACAGGGGATAGAGACCCAGTACTTC
NA	TRBV6-5	TRBJ2-1	NA	12	CASSHPPNEQFF	TGTGCCAGCAGTCATCCCCCAAATGAGCAGTTCTTC
TRBD1	TRBV28	TRBJ1-4	NA	15	CASSPRQGGREKLFF	TGTGCCAGCAGTCCGCGACAGGGGGGCAGGGAAAAACTGTTTTTT
TRBD1	TRBV9	TRBJ1-1	NA	15	CASSATGQGTTEAFF	TGTGCCAGCAGCGCGACGGGACAGGGTACCACTGAAGCTTTCTTT
NA	TRBV4-3	TRBJ1-2	NA	15	CASSQDPGSNYGYTF	TGCGCCAGCAGCCAAGACCCAGGGTCGAACTATGGCTACACCTTC
TRBD1	TRBV11-2	TRBJ2-6	NA	22	CASSTNKKNPGQGVTGANVLTF	TGTGCCAGCAGTACCAACAAAAAAAACCCGGGACAGGGGGTTACTGGGGCCAACGTCCTGACTTTC
TRBD1	TRBV6-2/TRBV6-3	TRBJ1-5	NA	16	CASSMTGGDSNQPQHF	TGTGCCAGCAGTATGACAGGGGGAGATTCCAATCAGCCCCAGCATTTT
TRBD1	TRBV5-1	TRBJ2-7	NA	14	CASSSPDRGREQYF	TGCGCCAGCAGCTCCCCGGACAGGGGGCGCGAGCAGTACTTC
NA	TRBV30	TRBJ2-1	NA	13	CAWSVRGSWEQFF	TGTGCCTGGAGTGTAAGGGGGTCATGGGAGCAGTTCTTC
NA	TRBV21-1	TRBJ2-7	NA	16	CASSGPLAGGSYEQYF	TGTGCCAGCAGCGGACCACTAGCGGGGGGCTCCTACGAGCAGTACTTC
NA	TRBV19	TRBJ2-1	NA	12	CASSRNPAEQFF	TGTGCCAGTAGTAGAAACCCGGCTGAGCAGTTCTTC
NA	TRBV29-1	TRBJ2-7	NA	12	CSVEASGVEQYF	TGCAGCGTTGAAGCATCGGGGGTCGAGCAGTACTTC
NA	TRBV6-4	TRBJ2-3	NA	13	CASSDGGTDTQYF	TGTGCCAGCAGTGATGGGGGAACAGATACGCAGTATTTT
NA	TRBV7-2	TRBJ1-2	NA	14	CASSAQGQGYGYTF	TGTGCCAGCAGCGCACAGGGCCAGGGCTATGGCTACACCTTC
TRBD1	TRBV19	TRBJ1-1	NA	14	CASSFDRGYSEAFF	TGTGCCAGTAGTTTTGACAGGGGGTATTCTGAAGCTTTCTTT